This T cell receptor beta chain was profiled in a study of technical replicates of blood from several donors. TCRdb's copy holds only in-frame clones and misses some; the assay was immunoSEQ multiplex PCR. The table shows approximately 85,000 clones, with 90% to 95% occurring only once. Between the trimmed V and J ends, which lost 3 bases and 2 bases, there was a span of 4 bases. The CDR3 spans 12 residues. Germline CDR1 and CDR2: LNHDA and SQIVND (reference sequence). This receptor was taken from a human donor in good health. The chain couples TRBV19 to TRBJ1-1; D is ambiguous. Sample: T cells isolated from PBMCs. CDR3 coding DNA: TGTGCCAGTAGTATCGGTAACACTGAAGCTTTCTTT. This encodes CASSIGNTEAFF.